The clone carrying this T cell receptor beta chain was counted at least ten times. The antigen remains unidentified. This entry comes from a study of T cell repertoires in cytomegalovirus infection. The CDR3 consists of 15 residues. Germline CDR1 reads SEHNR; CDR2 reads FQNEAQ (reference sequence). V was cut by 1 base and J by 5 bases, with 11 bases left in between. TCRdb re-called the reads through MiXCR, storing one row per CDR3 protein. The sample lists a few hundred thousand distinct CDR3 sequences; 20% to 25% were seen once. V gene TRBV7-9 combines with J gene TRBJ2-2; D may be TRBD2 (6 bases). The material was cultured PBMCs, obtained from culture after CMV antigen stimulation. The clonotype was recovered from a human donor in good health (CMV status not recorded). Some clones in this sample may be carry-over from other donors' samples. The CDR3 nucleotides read TGTGCCAGCAGCTTAGGAGGGAGCGGGACCGGGGAGCTGTTTTTT. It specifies CASSLGGSGTGELFF.